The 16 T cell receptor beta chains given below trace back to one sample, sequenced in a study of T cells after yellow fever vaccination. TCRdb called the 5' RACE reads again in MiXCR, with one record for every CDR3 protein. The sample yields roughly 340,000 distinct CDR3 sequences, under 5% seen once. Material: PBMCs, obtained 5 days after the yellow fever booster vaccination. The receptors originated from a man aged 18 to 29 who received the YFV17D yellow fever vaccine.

The CDR3 region has the DNA TGCAGTGCTCCGGTGTGGGGGCGGAGTGAAAAACTGTTTTTT. Protein sequence: CSAPVWGRSEKLFF. The gene calls are TRBV20-1 and TRBJ1-4; D may be TRBD1 (6 bases). Germline-derived CDR1 and CDR2 are DFQATT and SNEGSKA (reference sequence). The V gene lost 5 bases and the J gene lost 7 bases, with 17 bases spanning the gap. This CDR3 contains 14 residues.

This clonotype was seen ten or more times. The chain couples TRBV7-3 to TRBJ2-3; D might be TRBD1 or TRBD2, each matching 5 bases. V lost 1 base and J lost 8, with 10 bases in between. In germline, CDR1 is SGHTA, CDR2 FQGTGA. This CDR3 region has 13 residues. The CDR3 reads CASSLMGEATQYF. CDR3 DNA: TGTGCCAGCAGCTTAATGGGGGAAGCTACGCAGTATTTT. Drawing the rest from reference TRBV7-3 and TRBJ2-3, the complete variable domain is GAGVSQTPSNKVTEKGKYVELRCDPISGHTALYWYRQSLGQGPEFLIYFQGTGAADDSGLPNDRFFAVRPEGSVSTLKIQRTERGDSAVYLCASSLMGEATQYFGPGTRLTVL.

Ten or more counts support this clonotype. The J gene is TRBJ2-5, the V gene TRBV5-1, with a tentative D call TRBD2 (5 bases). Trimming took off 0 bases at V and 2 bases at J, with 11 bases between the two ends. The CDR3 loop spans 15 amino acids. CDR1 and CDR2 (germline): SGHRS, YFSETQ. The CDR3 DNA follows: TGCGCCAGCAGCTTGGACGGCCGAGGGCAAGAGACCCAGTACTTC. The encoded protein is CASSLDGRGQETQYF. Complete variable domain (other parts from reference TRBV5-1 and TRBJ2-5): KAGVTQTPRYLIKTRGQQVTLSCSPISGHRSVSWYQQTPGQGLQFLFEYFSETQRNKGNFPGRFSGRQFSNSRSEMNVSTLELGDSALYLCASSLDGRGQETQYFGPGTRLLVL.

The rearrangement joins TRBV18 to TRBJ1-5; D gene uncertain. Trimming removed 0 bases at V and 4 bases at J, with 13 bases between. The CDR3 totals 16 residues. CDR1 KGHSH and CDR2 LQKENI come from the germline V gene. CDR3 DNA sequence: TGTGCCAGCTCACCACCGGGCCTACCACGGAATCAGCCCCAGCATTTT. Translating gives CASSPPGLPRNQPQHF.

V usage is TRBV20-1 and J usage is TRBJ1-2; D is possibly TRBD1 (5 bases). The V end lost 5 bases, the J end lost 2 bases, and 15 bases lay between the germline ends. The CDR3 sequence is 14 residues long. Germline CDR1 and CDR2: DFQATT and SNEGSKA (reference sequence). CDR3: CSAWGGTVNYGYTF. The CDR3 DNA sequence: TGCAGTGCTTGGGGGGGGACGGTCAACTATGGCTACACCTTC.

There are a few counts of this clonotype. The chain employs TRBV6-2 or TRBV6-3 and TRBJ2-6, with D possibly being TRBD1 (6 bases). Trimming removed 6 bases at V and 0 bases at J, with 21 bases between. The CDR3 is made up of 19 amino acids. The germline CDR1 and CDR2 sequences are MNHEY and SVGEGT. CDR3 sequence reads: CASSTDRLLAHSGANVLTF. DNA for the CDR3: TGTGCCAGCAGCACCGACAGGCTATTAGCGCACTCTGGGGCCAACGTCCTGACTTTC.

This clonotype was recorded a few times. The CDR3 DNA follows: TGTGCCAGCATCAAGAGGTCATGGGGACTAGCGGGGGGCCCTGCAGCGGATACGCAGTATTTT. This gives the protein CASIKRSWGLAGGPAADTQYF. The chain couples TRBV7-9 to TRBJ2-3; 15 bases align to TRBD2. The germline gives CDR1 SEHNR, CDR2 FQNEAQ (reference sequence). The CDR3 is 21 residues long. V was clipped by 7 bases and J by 6 bases; unmatched bases: 23.

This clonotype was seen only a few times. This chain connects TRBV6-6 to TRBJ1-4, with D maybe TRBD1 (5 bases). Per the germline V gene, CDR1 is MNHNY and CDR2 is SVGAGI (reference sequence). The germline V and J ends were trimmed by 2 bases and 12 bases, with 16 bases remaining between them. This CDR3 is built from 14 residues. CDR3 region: CASSYLQGAGQLFF. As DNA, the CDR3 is TGTGCCAGCAGTTACCTCCAGGGTGCGGGACAACTGTTTTTT.

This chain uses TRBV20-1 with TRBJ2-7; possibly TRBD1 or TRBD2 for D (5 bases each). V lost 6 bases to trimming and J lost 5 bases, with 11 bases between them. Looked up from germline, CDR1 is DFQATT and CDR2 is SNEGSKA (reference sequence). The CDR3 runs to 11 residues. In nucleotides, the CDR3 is TGCAGTGCCAGGGACGGGGACGAGCAGTACGTC. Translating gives CSARDGDEQYV.

The CDR3 protein is CASSQDYRGTQYF. The CDR3 DNA sequence: TGTGCCAGCAGCCAAGATTACAGGGGTACGCAGTATTTT. The chain recombines TRBV4-2 with TRBJ2-3; 7 bases are shared with TRBD1. The junction had 2 bases not matched to a gene; V was cut back by 0 bases and J by 8 bases. The germline V gene has CDR1 LGHNA and CDR2 YNFKEQ. The CDR3 is made up of 13 amino acids.

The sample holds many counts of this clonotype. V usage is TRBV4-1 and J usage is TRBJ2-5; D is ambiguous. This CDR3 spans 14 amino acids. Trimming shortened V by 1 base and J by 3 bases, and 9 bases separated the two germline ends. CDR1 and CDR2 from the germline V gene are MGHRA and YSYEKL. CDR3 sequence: CASSQVDREETQYF. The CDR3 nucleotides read TGCGCCAGCAGCCAAGTCGATAGGGAAGAGACCCAGTACTTC.

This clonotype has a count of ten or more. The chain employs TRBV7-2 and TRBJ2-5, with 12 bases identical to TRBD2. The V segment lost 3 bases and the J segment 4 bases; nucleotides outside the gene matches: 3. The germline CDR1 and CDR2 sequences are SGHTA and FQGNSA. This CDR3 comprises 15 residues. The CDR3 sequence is CASSLLAGGLETQYF. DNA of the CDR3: TGTGCCAGCAGCTTGCTAGCGGGGGGGTTAGAGACCCAGTACTTC.

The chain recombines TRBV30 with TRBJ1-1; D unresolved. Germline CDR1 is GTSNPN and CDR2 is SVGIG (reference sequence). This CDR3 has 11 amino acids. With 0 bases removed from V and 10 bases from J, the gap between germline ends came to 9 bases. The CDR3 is CAWSVAYGAFF. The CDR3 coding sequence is TGTGCCTGGAGTGTGGCTTACGGAGCTTTCTTT.

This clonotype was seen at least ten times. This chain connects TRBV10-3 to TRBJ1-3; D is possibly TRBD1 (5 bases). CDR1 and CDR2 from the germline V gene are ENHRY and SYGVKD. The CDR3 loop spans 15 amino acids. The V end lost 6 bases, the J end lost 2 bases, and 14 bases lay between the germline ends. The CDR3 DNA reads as TGTGCCATCAGCCCGGGACTTTTAACTGGAAACACCATATATTTT. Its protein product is CAISPGLLTGNTIYF.

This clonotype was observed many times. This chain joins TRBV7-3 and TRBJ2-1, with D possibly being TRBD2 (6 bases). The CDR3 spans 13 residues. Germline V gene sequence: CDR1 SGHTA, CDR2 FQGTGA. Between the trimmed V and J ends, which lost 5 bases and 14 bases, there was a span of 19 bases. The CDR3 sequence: CASSPQAGSGEFF. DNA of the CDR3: TGTGCCAGCAGCCCTCAAGCCGGGAGCGGAGAGTTCTTC.

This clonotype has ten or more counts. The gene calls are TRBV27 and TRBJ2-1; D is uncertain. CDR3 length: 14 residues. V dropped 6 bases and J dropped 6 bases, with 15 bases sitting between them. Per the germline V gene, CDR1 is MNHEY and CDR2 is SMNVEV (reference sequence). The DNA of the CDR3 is TGTGCCAGCAGCCCGCGCTGGGCGGCCAATGAGCAGTTCTTC. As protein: CASSPRWAANEQFF.